The clone carrying this T cell receptor beta chain was seen more than once but under ten times. This specimen belongs to a study of blood T cell repertoires in COVID-19. Study-level information: The origin of the acute and convalescent COVID-19 samples was the United States, Italy and Spain. The cDNA or gDNA used as material had been derived from T cells, B-cell-depleted T cells, or PBMCs.

V lost 2 bases to trimming and J lost 4 bases, with 6 bases between them. Per the germline V gene, CDR1 is LGHNT and CDR2 is FRNRAP. This CDR3 spans 12 amino acids. TCRdb's copy holds only in-frame clones and misses some; the assay was immunoSEQ multiplex PCR. Seen here are fewer than 350,000 clones, 80% to 90% observed once, and the top ten hold approximately 4.4%. Sequencing input: PBMCs or T cells enriched from blood (not recorded which). This TCR derives from a woman aged 40 to 50 with acute COVID-19. The V gene is TRBV12-5, the J gene TRBJ2-7; D is unresolved. In DNA form, the CDR3 reads TGTGCTAGTGGTTTGCTCCCTTACGAGCAGTACTTC. Translated, it gives CASGLLPYEQYF. The entire variable domain, with the rest obtained from reference TRBV12-5 and TRBJ2-7, is as follows: DARVTQTPRHKVTEMGQEVTMRCQPILGHNTVFWYRQTMMQGLELLAYFRNRAPLDDSGMPKDRFSAEMPDATLATLKIQPSEPRDSAVYFCASGLLPYEQYFGPGTRLTVT.